This T cell receptor (beta chain) was identified during a study of blood T cell repertoires in COVID-19. The table came from immunoSEQ multiplex PCR; TCRdb's copy has only in-frame clones and leaves some out. Among under 300,000 clones listed, 80% to 90% were seen once. The sample consisted of PBMCs or T cells enriched from blood (not recorded which). The TCR was taken from a woman aged 35 to 49 who had been exposed to COVID-19.

CDR3 DNA sequence: TGTGCCAGCAGCGCCCTCGGGACACTCCCTGCCAACGAGCAGTACTTC. This sequence encodes CASSALGTLPANEQYF. This chain joins TRBV11-2 and TRBJ2-7; D perhaps matches TRBD1 (6 bases). The CDR3 has 16 residues. Per germline, CDR1 SGHAT and CDR2 FQNNGV. With 5 bases removed from V and 5 bases from J, the gap between germline ends came to 22 bases.